A selection of T cell receptor beta chains follows, all from one sample in a study of T cells in Graves' hyperthyroidism and ophthalmopathy. Each CDR3 protein gets one entry after TCRdb re-called the multiplex PCR reads with MiXCR. Of about 250,000 distinct CDR3 sequences in the sample, around 15% were seen once. The sequenced material came from blood. The receptors here all came from a woman aged 45-59 years with Graves' hyperthyroidism that later progressed to Graves' ophthalmopathy. The CDR3 runs from the conserved cysteine through the conserved F or W. Fields, in order: CDR3 protein, CDR3 DNA, D gene, V gene, J gene, clone size. D genes are given only for firm matches. Rows may omit the clone size; those that give it use once, few, many or a size class.

CATSDIQGAKYNEQFF	TGTGCCACCAGTGATATACAGGGGGCGAAGTACAATGAGCAGTTCTTC	TRBD1	TRBV24-1	TRBJ2-1	many
CASSAQGLAVYNEQFF	TGTGCCAGTAGTGCCCAAGGACTAGCGGTCTACAATGAGCAGTTCTTC	TRBD2	TRBV19	TRBJ2-1	NA
CASSLNRDGNTIYF	TGTGCCAGCTCACTCAACAGGGATGGAAACACCATATATTTT	NA	TRBV18	TRBJ1-3	many
CAIGGNPGTQVMSTEAFF	TGTGCCATCGGTGGGAATCCCGGGACTCAGGTTATGTCCACTGAAGCTTTCTTT	NA	TRBV10-3	TRBJ1-1	many
CASSLEFGQLAFF	TGTGCCAGCAGCTTAGAGTTCGGACAGTTGGCTTTCTTT	NA	TRBV7-2	TRBJ1-1	few
CASKTVYGYTF	TGTGCCAGCAAAACCGTTTATGGCTACACCTTC	NA	TRBV16	TRBJ1-2	many
CASSPRLYSNQPQHF	TGTGCCAGCAGTCCCCGCCTTTATAGCAATCAGCCCCAGCATTTT	NA	TRBV6-1	TRBJ1-5	many
CASSPPEGWDQPQHF	TGTGCCAGCAGCCCGCCGGAGGGTTGGGATCAGCCCCAGCATTTT	NA	TRBV7-8	TRBJ1-5	many
CASSVSGSTGELFF	TGTGCTAGCAGCGTGAGCGGGAGTACCGGGGAGCTGTTTTTT	TRBD2	TRBV7-7	TRBJ2-2	many
CSAEPGTGASYEQYF	TGCAGTGCCGAACCCGGGACAGGGGCCTCCTACGAGCAGTACTTC	TRBD1	TRBV20-1	TRBJ2-7	NA
CASRRDRRETQYF	TGTGCCAGCAGGCGGGATCGGCGAGAGACCCAGTACTTC	NA	TRBV2	TRBJ2-5	many
CASSYSPGGWQYF	TGTGCCAGCAGTTACTCACCGGGGGGCTGGCAGTACTTC	NA	TRBV6-2/TRBV6-3	TRBJ2-7	NA
CSARDRQGYNEQFF	TGCAGTGCTAGAGATCGGCAGGGCTACAATGAGCAGTTCTTC	NA	TRBV20-1	TRBJ2-1	many
CATSDLASGTNTGELFF	TGTGCCACCAGTGATTTGGCTAGCGGGACGAACACCGGGGAGCTGTTTTTT	TRBD2	TRBV24-1	TRBJ2-2	many
CASSQGATRWAPTDTQYF	TGTGCCAGCAGCCAAGGTGCTACGAGGTGGGCGCCCACAGATACGCAGTATTTT	NA	TRBV3-1	TRBJ2-3	many
CASSIPENIQYF	TGTGCCAGCAGTATACCCGAAAACATTCAGTACTTC	NA	TRBV28	TRBJ2-4	many
CASSQTGLAKNIQYF	TGTGCCAGCAGCCAAACCGGACTAGCCAAAAACATTCAGTACTTC	NA	TRBV3-1	TRBJ2-4	NA
CASGRGAAPYEQYF	TGCGCCAGCGGTAGAGGCGCAGCACCCTACGAGCAGTACTTC	NA	TRBV10-2	TRBJ2-7	NA
CASSRYSETQYF	TGTGCCAGCAGCCGTTACTCGGAGACCCAGTACTTC	NA	TRBV3-1	TRBJ2-5	many
CAVQSPPSQTYTQYF	TGTGCCGTTCAGAGCCCCCCTTCCCAGACCTATACGCAGTATTTT	NA	TRBV25-1	TRBJ2-3	many
CTSSEALGQSGYGYTF	TGTACCAGCAGTGAAGCGTTGGGACAGTCGGGGTATGGCTACACCTTC	TRBD1	TRBV6-1	TRBJ1-2	few
CSARRLAGGNYNEQFF	TGCAGTGCTAGAAGGCTAGCGGGAGGGAACTACAATGAGCAGTTCTTC	TRBD2	TRBV20-1	TRBJ2-1	NA
CSAPPYVGGADTQYF	TGCAGTGCACCCCCTTATGTGGGAGGGGCAGATACGCAGTATTTT	TRBD2	TRBV20-1	TRBJ2-3	many
CASSLRSGDTQYF	TGTGCCAGCAGCTTAAGATCGGGCGATACGCAGTATTTT	NA	TRBV13	TRBJ2-3	NA
CASSLERTGNGEKLFF	TGTGCCAGCTCCCTCGAGAGGACAGGGAATGGCGAAAAACTGTTTTTT	TRBD1	TRBV18	TRBJ1-4	NA
CSASPLGAGGVTQYF	TGCAGTGCTAGCCCTCTAGGAGCGGGAGGGGTTACGCAGTATTTT	TRBD2	TRBV20-1	TRBJ2-3	NA
CSATGTSGMREGETQYF	TGCAGTGCGACCGGGACTAGCGGAATGAGGGAGGGAGAGACCCAGTACTTC	TRBD2	TRBV20-1	TRBJ2-5	many
CASSLNRGKSGTVIGYTF	TGCGCCAGCAGCCTGAACAGGGGAAAGAGTGGGACGGTGATTGGCTACACCTTC	TRBD1	TRBV4-1	TRBJ1-2	NA
CASSYGGAYEQYF	TGTGCCAGCAGCTATGGCGGGGCCTACGAGCAGTACTTC	NA	TRBV5-5	TRBJ2-7	many
CASSPTGGERNEQFF	TGCGCCAGCAGCCCGACAGGGGGGGAGAGGAATGAGCAGTTCTTC	TRBD1	TRBV4-1	TRBJ2-1	few
CASSSQGKGYGYTF	TGTGCCAGCAGTTCACAGGGTAAGGGATATGGCTACACCTTC	NA	TRBV28	TRBJ1-2	NA
CARSAGGGNQPQHF	TGTGCCAGGAGTGCGGGAGGAGGCAATCAGCCCCAGCATTTT	NA	TRBV2	TRBJ1-5	many
CASSLAGLTSDTQYF	TGCGCCAGCAGCTTGGCCGGCTTAACCTCAGATACGCAGTATTTT	NA	TRBV5-1	TRBJ2-3	many
CASSQDLASGTRVYNEQFF	TGTGCCAGCAGCCAAGATCTGGCTTCGGGGACTAGGGTATACAATGAGCAGTTCTTC	TRBD2	TRBV3-1	TRBJ2-1	NA
CASSRYGYEQYF	TGTGCCAGCTCACGTTACGGTTACGAGCAGTACTTC	NA	TRBV18	TRBJ2-7	many
CASSLGGNNYEQYF	TGTGCCAGCAGCTTAGGGGGCAATAACTACGAGCAGTACTTC	NA	TRBV7-6	TRBJ2-7	NA
CASNRGGSGANVLTF	TGTGCCAGCAACCGGGGGGGCTCTGGGGCCAACGTCCTGACTTTC	TRBD2	TRBV28	TRBJ2-6	NA
CSAPRPDRAGTQYF	TGCAGTGCTCCCCGCCCGGACAGGGCAGGTACGCAGTATTTT	TRBD1	TRBV20-1	TRBJ2-3	many
CASSEPSGGMNTEAFF	TGTGCCAGCTCAGAGCCTTCAGGCGGCATGAACACTGAAGCTTTCTTT	NA	TRBV28	TRBJ1-1	many
CASSVVSGTNEQFF	TGTGCCAGCAGCGTAGTGTCAGGGACCAATGAGCAGTTCTTC	NA	TRBV9	TRBJ2-1	many
CASSYGQGDLYGYTF	TGTGCCAGCAGTTATGGACAGGGAGACCTCTATGGCTACACCTTC	TRBD1	TRBV27	TRBJ1-2	many
CSALTSGRSLEQYF	TGCAGCGCCCTGACTAGCGGGAGATCGCTAGAGCAGTACTTC	TRBD2	TRBV29-1	TRBJ2-7	many
CASSRSATGGTGANVLTF	TGTGCCAGCAGCCGAAGCGCCACAGGGGGCACTGGGGCCAACGTCCTGACTTTC	TRBD1	TRBV3-1	TRBJ2-6	many
CASLRVSYNSPLHF	TGTGCCAGCCTCAGGGTATCCTATAATTCACCCCTCCACTTT	NA	TRBV6-2/TRBV6-3	TRBJ1-6	NA
CASSHGPERETQYF	TGTGCCAGCTCTCATGGACCTGAGAGGGAGACCCAGTACTTC	NA	TRBV18	TRBJ2-5	many
CAGRGERADTQYF	TGTGCCGGTAGGGGAGAACGAGCAGATACGCAGTATTTT	NA	TRBV12-3/TRBV12-4	TRBJ2-3	many
CASSEGQGDSQPQHF	TGCGCCAGCAGCGAAGGACAGGGGGATAGTCAGCCCCAGCATTTT	TRBD1	TRBV4-1	TRBJ1-5	NA
CASSFRTGAMNTEAFF	TGTGCCAGCAGCTTCCGGACAGGGGCGATGAACACTGAAGCTTTCTTT	TRBD1	TRBV7-9	TRBJ1-1	few
CASTQIGAGSYNEQFF	TGTGCCAGCACCCAAATAGGGGCCGGGAGCTACAATGAGCAGTTCTTC	NA	TRBV28	TRBJ2-1	NA
CASSYSASGRMNEQFF	TGTGCCAGCAGTTACTCCGCTAGCGGGAGGATGAATGAGCAGTTCTTC	TRBD2	TRBV6-5	TRBJ2-1	many
CASSPRGPQVEAFF	TGTGCCAGCAGCCCCCGGGGGCCTCAAGTAGAAGCTTTCTTT	NA	TRBV3-1	TRBJ1-1	many
CATSSPPGFAEQFF	TGTGCCACCAGCAGTCCACCAGGGTTTGCTGAGCAGTTCTTC	NA	TRBV15	TRBJ2-1	few